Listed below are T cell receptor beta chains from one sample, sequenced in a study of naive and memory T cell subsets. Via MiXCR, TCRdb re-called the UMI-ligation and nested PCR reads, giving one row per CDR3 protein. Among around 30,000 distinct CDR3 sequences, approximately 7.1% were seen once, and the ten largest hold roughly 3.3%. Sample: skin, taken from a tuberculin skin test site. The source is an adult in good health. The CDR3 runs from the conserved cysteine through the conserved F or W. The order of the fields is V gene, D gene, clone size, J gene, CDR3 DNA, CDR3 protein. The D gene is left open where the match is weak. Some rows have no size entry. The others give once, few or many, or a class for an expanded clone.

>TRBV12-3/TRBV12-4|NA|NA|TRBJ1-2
TGTGCCAGCAGTTTCGGAGGTAACTATGGCGACACCTTC
CASSFGGNYGDTF
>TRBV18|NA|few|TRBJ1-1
TGTGCCAGCTCCCCTCAAAGTTTGGTCACTGAAGCTTTCTTT
CASSPQSLVTEAFF
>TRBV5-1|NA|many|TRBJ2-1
TGCGCCAGCAGCCCATTTACCGGGGGCCGTTCCGAGCAGTTCTTC
CASSPFTGGRSEQFF
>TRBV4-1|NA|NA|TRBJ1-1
TGCGCCAGCAGCCAGAGGGAGGTTGGGTCCACTGAAGCTTTCTTT
CASSQREVGSTEAFF
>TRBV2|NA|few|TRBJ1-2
TGTGCCGGCCGGGACACTAACTATGGCGACACCTTC
CAGRDTNYGDTF
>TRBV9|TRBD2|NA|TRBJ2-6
TGTGCCAGCAGCGCGGGACTAGCGGTGAACTCTGGGGCCAACGTCCTGACTTTC
CASSAGLAVNSGANVLTF
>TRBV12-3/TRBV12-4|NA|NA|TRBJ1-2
TGTGCCAGCATTTTAAGGGACATTCTTCGGGGATCCCATGGCTACACCTTC
CASILRDILRGSHGYTF
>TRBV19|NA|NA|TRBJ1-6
TGTGCCAGTGGCCGGGACGGTAATTCACCCCTCCACTTT
CASGRDGNSPLHF
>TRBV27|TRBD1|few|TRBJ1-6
TGTGCCAGCAGTGAGAGACAGGGAAATTCACCCCTCCACTTT
CASSERQGNSPLHF
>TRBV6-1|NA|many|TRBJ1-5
TGTGCCAGCCAAGCCGGAGCCCGGCCTGGCAATCAGCCCCAGCATTTT
CASQAGARPGNQPQHF
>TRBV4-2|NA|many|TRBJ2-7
TGTGCCAGCAGTGGCAACTCCTACGAGCAGTACTTC
CASSGNSYEQYF
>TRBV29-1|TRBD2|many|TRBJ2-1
TGCAGCGTTGTAGTTAGGGGACTAGAGAGTGAGCAGTTCTTC
CSVVVRGLESEQFF
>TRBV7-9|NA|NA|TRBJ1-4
TGTGCCAGCAGCATGGACTCGGATGAAAAACTGTTTTTT
CASSMDSDEKLFF
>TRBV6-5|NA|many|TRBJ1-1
TGTGCCAGCGGTTACTCTGGCAGGGTGCTACAGAACACTGAAGCTTTCTTT
CASGYSGRVLQNTEAFF
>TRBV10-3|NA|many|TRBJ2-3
TGTGCCATCAGTGAGACTAGTGATACGCAGTATTTT
CAISETSDTQYF
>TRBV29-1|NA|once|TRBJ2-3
TGCAGCGTTGATGGCTCTCGGCTAGGAGCGAAGTATTTT
CSVDGSRLGAKYF
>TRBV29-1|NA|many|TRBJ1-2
TGCAGCGTTGACGGCTACACCTTC
CSVDGYTF
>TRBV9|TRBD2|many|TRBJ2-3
TGTGCCAGCAGCGTAGGGGCGGGGGGGCCAGATACGCAGTATTTT
CASSVGAGGPDTQYF
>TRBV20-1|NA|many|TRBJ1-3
TGCAGTGCTAGAGATGAGACCGGGCCCGGAAACACCATATATTTT
CSARDETGPGNTIYF
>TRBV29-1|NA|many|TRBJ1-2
TGCAGCGTTGAACGTACAGACTATGGCTACACCTTC
CSVERTDYGYTF
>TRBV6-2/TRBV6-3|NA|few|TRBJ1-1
TGTGCCAGCGGTCGACAGGTGGGTGAAGCTTTCTTT
CASGRQVGEAFF
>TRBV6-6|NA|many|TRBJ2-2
TGTGCCACCACGTACCGGGCCGATAACACCGGGGAGCTGTTTTTT
CATTYRADNTGELFF
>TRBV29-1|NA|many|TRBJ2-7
TGCAGCGTTGAAGATCCGGGGAACTACGAGCAGTACTTC
CSVEDPGNYEQYF
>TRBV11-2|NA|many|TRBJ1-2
TGTGCCAGCAGCTTAGCACCGTGGAGGGATGGCTACACCTTC
CASSLAPWRDGYTF
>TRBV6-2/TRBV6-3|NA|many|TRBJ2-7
TGTGCCAGCAGTTACTCAACCGGGGGAGTCGACTACGAGCAGTACTTC
CASSYSTGGVDYEQYF
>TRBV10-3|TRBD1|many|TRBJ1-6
TGTGCCATCAGTGTTGTCAGAGAGGACAGGGGTCTCAGCTCCTATAATTCACCCCTCCACTTT
CAISVVREDRGLSSYNSPLHF
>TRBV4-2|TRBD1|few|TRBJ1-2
TGTGCCAGCAGCCAGGGACAGGACTATGGCTACACCTTC
CASSQGQDYGYTF
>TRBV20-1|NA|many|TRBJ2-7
TGCAGTGCTAGAGGTGCCAGGAGCTCCTACGAGCAGTACTTC
CSARGARSSYEQYF
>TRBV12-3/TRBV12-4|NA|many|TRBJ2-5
TGTGCCAGCAGTCAGACAACAATAACCCAAGAGACCCAGTACTTC
CASSQTTITQETQYF
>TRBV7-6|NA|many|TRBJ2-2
TGTGCCAGCAGCTTTGGGGGACCGAAGAACACCGGGGAGCTGTTTTTT
CASSFGGPKNTGELFF
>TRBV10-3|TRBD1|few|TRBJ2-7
TGTGCCATCAGTGAGGGACCGGGACAGGGGGACTACGAGCAGTACTTC
CAISEGPGQGDYEQYF
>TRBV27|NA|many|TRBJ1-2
TGTGCCAGCAGTTTTGAGGGGAACTATGGCTACACCTTC
CASSFEGNYGYTF
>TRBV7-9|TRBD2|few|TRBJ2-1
TGTGCCAGCAGCCCGGGGGGGCGCGAAATGAATGAGCAGTTCTTC
CASSPGGREMNEQFF
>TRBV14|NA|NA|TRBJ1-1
TGTGCCAGCAGCTCGTTTACGGGGGCTGAAGCTTTCTTT
CASSSFTGAEAFF